Presented here are 23 T cell receptor beta chains from one specimen sequenced in a study of identical twins. TCRdb reanalysed the 5' RACE reads using MiXCR and keeps one entry per CDR3 protein. Among 500,000 or so distinct CDR3 sequences, approximately 15% were seen once, and the ten largest hold approximately 0.52%. These data were also reused for a study on yellow fever vaccine responses in identical twins.

Material: CD4+ T cells sorted from blood. The receptors come from a woman in her late teens or twenties in good health.

The V and J genes are TRBV30 and TRBJ2-5; 8 bases agree with TRBD2. This CDR3 comprises 16 residues. The V segment lost 0 bases and the J segment 1 base; nucleotides outside the gene matches: 7. The germline CDR1 and CDR2 sequences are GTSNPN and SVGIG (reference sequence). In DNA, the CDR3 is TGTGCCTGGAGTGTTGCTAGCGGGTTTCTCCAAGAGACCCAGTACTTC. This sequence encodes CAWSVASGFLQETQYF.

This clonotype was observed a handful of times. CDR3 in DNA: TGTGCCAGCAGCCATAAAGGGGAGCTGTTTTTT. This encodes CASSHKGELFF. The genes are TRBV6-6 and TRBJ2-2; D is undetermined. This CDR3 has 11 amino acids. The germline gives CDR1 MNHNY, CDR2 SVGAGI (reference sequence). Trimming pared 6 bases from V and 8 bases from J, leaving 7 bases between.

V usage is TRBV6-5 and J usage is TRBJ2-7; D is perhaps TRBD2 (6 bases). CDR3 length: 14 amino acids. Germline CDR1 reads MNHEY; CDR2 reads SVGAGI. Trimming took 2 bases from V and 2 from J, leaving 10 bases between them. The CDR3 protein is CASSYVPSAYEQYF. The CDR3 region has the DNA TGTGCCAGCAGTTACGTCCCTAGCGCCTACGAGCAGTACTTC.

The chain employs TRBV6-2 or TRBV6-3 and TRBJ2-7; TRBD2 matches at 8 bases. The CDR3 extends over 15 amino acids. Germline assignment: CDR1 MNHEY and CDR2 SVGEGT. J was trimmed by 4 bases and V by 6 bases; bases with no gene match: 11. CDR3 nucleotide sequence: TGTGCCAGCAGAAGGGCGGCGGGAGGAGTGTACGAGCAGTACTTC. Translating it yields CASRRAAGGVYEQYF.

This sequence joins TRBV27 and TRBJ2-3; tentatively, D is TRBD1 (6 bases). CDR1 and CDR2 from the germline V gene are MNHEY and SMNVEV (reference sequence). V dropped 5 bases and J dropped 6 bases, with 21 bases sitting between them. The CDR3 loop spans 16 amino acids. CDR3 DNA sequence: TGTGCCAGCAGTCAAATGGGGGCAGGGGTAAGGGATACGCAGTATTTT. It is translated as CASSQMGAGVRDTQYF.

V gene TRBV7-2 combines with J gene TRBJ2-5; TRBD1 might be the D (5 bases). The CDR3 covers 14 residues. The germline CDR1 and CDR2 sequences are SGHTA and FQGNSA. V lost 4 bases to trimming and J lost 2 bases, with 11 bases between them. As DNA, the CDR3 is TGTGCCAGCAGCTCGGCAGGGAAACAAGAGACCCAGTACTTC. Translation gives CASSSAGKQETQYF. The variable domain in full, completed from reference TRBV7-2 and TRBJ2-5, reads GAGVSQSPSNKVTEKGKDVELRCDPISGHTALYWYRQSLGQGLEFLIYFQGNSAPDKSGLPSDRFSAERTGGSVSTLTIQRTQQEDSAVYLCASSSAGKQETQYFGPGTRLLVL.

This clonotype has more than one count but fewer than ten. The chain recombines TRBV3-1 with TRBJ2-5; 13 bases match TRBD2. The length of the CDR3 is 17 residues. Losses at the gene ends were 4 bases for V and 5 bases for J; bases not matched to a gene: 10. The germline gives CDR1 LGHDT, CDR2 YNNKEL (reference sequence). CDR3 protein: CASSPGTSGTSRETQYF. CDR3 nucleotides: TGTGCCAGCAGCCCTGGGACTAGCGGGACTTCCAGGGAGACCCAGTACTTC.

This clonotype has only a few counts. V and J are TRBV5-1 and TRBJ2-7; 11 bases map to TRBD1. CDR3 length equals 16 residues. Trimming cost V 4 bases and J 3 bases; bases outside gene matches: 9. The germline CDR1 and CDR2 sequences are SGHRS and YFSETQ. The CDR3 DNA sequence: TGCGCCAGCAGCAGTGGACAGGGGGCGGTAAACTACGAGCAGTACTTC. This sequence encodes CASSSGQGAVNYEQYF.

The J gene is TRBJ2-1, the V gene TRBV3-1; no firm D call. Trimming took off 0 bases at V and 8 bases at J, with 11 bases between the two ends. CDR3 length: 14 amino acids. The germline CDR1 and CDR2 sequences are LGHDT and YNNKEL (reference sequence). In DNA form, the CDR3 reads TGTGCCAGCAGCCAAGAGAATAGCCCCCATGAGCAGTTCTTC. It encodes CASSQENSPHEQFF.

V usage is TRBV4-1 and J usage is TRBJ1-5; D possibly corresponds to TRBD1 (5 bases). Looked up from germline, CDR1 is MGHRA and CDR2 is YSYEKL. The CDR3 runs to 15 residues. Deletions cut 0 bases from V and 6 bases from J, with 12 bases between. CDR3 DNA sequence: TGCGCCAGCAGCCAAGAAATCCAGGGCCTTCAGCCCCAGCATTTT. It is translated as CASSQEIQGLQPQHF.

This clonotype was seen only a few times. V usage is TRBV18 and J usage is TRBJ2-1; 11 bases match TRBD2. Germline V gives CDR1 KGHSH, CDR2 LQKENI. The CDR3 spans 16 residues. J lost 7 bases, V lost 1 base, and 6 bases had no gene match. The CDR3 DNA reads as TGTGCCAGCTCACCACTTAGCGGGAGGGCCAGAAATGAGCAGTTCTTC. Translated: CASSPLSGRARNEQFF. Together with reference TRBV18 and TRBJ2-1, the CDR3 gives the full variable domain: NAGVMQNPRHLVRRRGQEARLRCSPMKGHSHVYWYRQLPEEGLKFMVYLQKENIIDESGMPKERFSAEFPKEGPSILRIQQVVRGDSAAYFCASSPLSGRARNEQFFGPGTRLTVL.

The chain couples TRBV7-3 to TRBJ2-1; the D call may be TRBD1 or TRBD2 (6 bases each). Germline V lookup: CDR1 SGHTA, CDR2 FQGTGA. The CDR3 covers 14 residues. Trimming stripped 0 bases from V and 9 bases from J, with 12 bases between. CDR3 in amino acids: CASSLTGGSGEQFF. The CDR3 nucleotides read TGTGCCAGCAGCTTAACAGGGGGGTCAGGTGAGCAGTTCTTC.

This clonotype turned up a few times. CDR3 in DNA: TGTGCCAGCAGCTTAGCTCCTCCGGGCGGGAGCTTCTACAATGAGCAGTTCTTC. It codes for CASSLAPPGGSFYNEQFF. V and J are TRBV7-2 and TRBJ2-1; 7 bases agree with TRBD2. CDR3 length: 18 residues. Trimming took 0 bases from V and 3 from J; bases not matched to a gene: 11. Germline values: CDR1 SGHTA, CDR2 FQGNSA.

This clonotype has a handful of counts. The CDR3 nucleotides are TGCGCCAGCAGCGGGCAGACTAACTATGGCTACACCTTC. Protein sequence: CASSGQTNYGYTF. V gene TRBV5-1 combines with J gene TRBJ1-2; no firm D call. This CDR3 region has 13 residues. Germline V lookup: CDR1 SGHRS, CDR2 YFSETQ. V was shortened by 4 bases and J by 0 bases, with 7 bases between the two germline ends.

The J gene is TRBJ2-7, the V gene TRBV28, with D possibly TRBD2 on 7 matching bases. Trimming left V 4 bases short and J 5 bases short, with 21 bases between. CDR3 length: 16 residues. Germline V CDR1 and CDR2: MDHEN, SYDVKM. The chain's CDR3 is CASSSGGGALYNEQYF. CDR3 sequence (DNA): TGTGCCAGCAGTTCCGGAGGGGGGGCGCTTTATAACGAGCAGTACTTC.

V is TRBV28 and J is TRBJ1-5, with TRBD1 identical over 8 bases. After removal of 3 bases from V and 2 bases from J, the junction contained 9 bases not matched to a gene. The CDR3 length is 17 residues. Germline V gives CDR1 MDHEN, CDR2 SYDVKM. CDR3 loop: CASSFGRGPVGNQPQHF. The CDR3 DNA sequence: TGTGCCAGCAGTTTTGGCAGGGGGCCGGTTGGCAATCAGCCCCAGCATTTT.

This chain joins TRBV20-1 and TRBJ2-3, with 11 bases that match TRBD2. V shed 4 bases and J 4 bases; nucleotides not matched to a gene: 7. This CDR3 spans 15 amino acids. Per germline, CDR1 DFQATT and CDR2 SNEGSKA (reference sequence). The CDR3 DNA follows: TGCAGTGCTATCCCTTTTAGCGGGAGGGCAGATACGCAGTATTTT. Translated, it gives CSAIPFSGRADTQYF.

This clonotype has only a few counts. The CDR3 sequence is CASSFRTSGLGGNNEQFF. CDR3 DNA: TGTGCCAGCAGTTTCCGTACTAGCGGCTTAGGTGGTAACAATGAGCAGTTCTTC. This sequence joins TRBV27 and TRBJ2-1, with 8 bases fitting TRBD2. The CDR3 is 18 residues long. Germline V lookup: CDR1 MNHEY, CDR2 SMNVEV (reference sequence). Trimming at V came to 3 bases and at J to 5 bases, leaving 15 bases not matched to a gene.

This clonotype has a handful of counts. This chain uses TRBV29-1 with TRBJ2-1, with TRBD2 identical over 14 bases. The trim removed 7 bases at V and 3 bases at J, leaving 8 bases unmatched. CDR3 size: 16 residues. The germline CDR1 and CDR2 sequences are SQVTM and ANQGSEA. CDR3 coding DNA: TGCAGCGCCATGCTGACTAGCGGGAGGGTCTACAATGAGCAGTTCTTC. The encoded protein is CSAMLTSGRVYNEQFF.

This clonotype turned up a few times. This chain links TRBV5-1 with TRBJ2-7; 7 nucleotides match TRBD2. In germline, CDR1 is SGHRS, CDR2 YFSETQ. The CDR3 covers 14 residues. Trimming cost V 4 bases and J 3 bases; bases outside gene matches: 7. The CDR3 here is CASSGREGVYEQYF. In nucleotides, the CDR3 is TGCGCCAGCAGCGGGAGGGAGGGAGTCTACGAGCAGTACTTC.

The sample holds many counts of this clonotype. The chain links TRBV5-5 to TRBJ2-5; D gene unclear. The germline gives CDR1 SGHKS, CDR2 YYEKEE (reference sequence). V was clipped by 1 base and J by 3 bases, with 7 bases between them. The CDR3 has 13 residues. CDR3 region: CASSLLRKETQYF. The CDR3 nucleotides read TGTGCCAGCAGCTTGTTACGAAAAGAGACCCAGTACTTC.

The genes are TRBV19 and TRBJ2-3; maybe TRBD1 (5 bases). The CDR3 is made up of 13 amino acids. V lost 5 bases to trimming and J lost 2 bases, with 8 bases between them. Germline assignment: CDR1 LNHDA and CDR2 SQIVND (reference sequence). The CDR3 sequence: CASSVTATDTQYF. The CDR3 DNA reads as TGTGCCAGTAGTGTGACAGCCACAGATACGCAGTATTTT. Based on the CDR3 plus reference TRBV19 and TRBJ2-3, the full variable domain is DGGITQSPKYLFRKEGQNVTLSCEQNLNHDAMYWYRQDPGQGLRLIYYSQIVNDFQKGDIAEGYSVSREKKESFPLTVTSAQKNPTAFYLCASSVTATDTQYFGPGTRLTVL.

This clonotype has just a few counts. The CDR3 DNA sequence: TGTGCCAGCAGCCTAGGAGGGGTTGGCTACGAGCAGTACTTC. Translating gives CASSLGGVGYEQYF. The gene calls are TRBV7-9 and TRBJ2-7; perhaps TRBD2 as D (6 bases). The germline CDR1 and CDR2 sequences are SEHNR and FQNEAQ (reference sequence). This CDR3 spans 14 amino acids. Trimming removed 5 bases from V and 3 bases from J, with 14 bases in between.